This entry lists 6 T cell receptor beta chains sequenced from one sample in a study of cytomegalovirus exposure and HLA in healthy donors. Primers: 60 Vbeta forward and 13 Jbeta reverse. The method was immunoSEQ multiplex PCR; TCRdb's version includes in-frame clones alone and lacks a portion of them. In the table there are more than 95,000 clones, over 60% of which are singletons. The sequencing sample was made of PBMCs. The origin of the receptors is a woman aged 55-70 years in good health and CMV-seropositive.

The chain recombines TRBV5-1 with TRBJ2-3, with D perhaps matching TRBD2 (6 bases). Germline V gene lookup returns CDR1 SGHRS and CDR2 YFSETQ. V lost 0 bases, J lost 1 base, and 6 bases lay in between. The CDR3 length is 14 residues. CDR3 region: CASSLGEGTDTQYF. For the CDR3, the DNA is TGCGCCAGCAGCTTGGGGGAGGGCACAGATACGCAGTATTTT.

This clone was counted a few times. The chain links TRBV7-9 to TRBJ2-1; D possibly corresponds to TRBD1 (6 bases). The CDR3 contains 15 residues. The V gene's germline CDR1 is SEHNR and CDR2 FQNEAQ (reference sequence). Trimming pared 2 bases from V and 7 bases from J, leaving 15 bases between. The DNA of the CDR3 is TGTGCCAGCAGCTTACTGGGCACAGGGAGTAATGAGCAGTTCTTC. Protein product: CASSLLGTGSNEQFF.

As DNA, the CDR3 is TGTGCCAGCAGGTCCGGGGGACAGGGTAAAAAACTGTTTTTT. Encoded protein: CASRSGGQGKKLFF. The genes are TRBV6-6 and TRBJ1-4, with 9 bases matching TRBD1. The length of the CDR3 is 14 residues. CDR1 and CDR2 from the germline V gene are MNHNY and SVGAGI (reference sequence). The J segment lost 9 bases and the V segment lost 6 bases, leaving 8 bases of the junction unmatched.

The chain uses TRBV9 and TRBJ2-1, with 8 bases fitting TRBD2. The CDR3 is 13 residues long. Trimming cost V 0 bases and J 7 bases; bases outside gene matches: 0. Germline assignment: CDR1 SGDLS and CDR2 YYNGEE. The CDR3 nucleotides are TGTGCCAGCAGCGTAGCGGGGGGGAATGAGCAGTTCTTC. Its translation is CASSVAGGNEQFF.

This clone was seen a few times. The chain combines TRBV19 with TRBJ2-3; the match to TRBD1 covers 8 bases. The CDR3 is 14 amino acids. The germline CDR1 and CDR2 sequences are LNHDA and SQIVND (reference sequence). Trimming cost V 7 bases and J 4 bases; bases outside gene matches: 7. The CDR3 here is CASNLRGPADTQYF. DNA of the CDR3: TGTGCCAGTAACCTCAGGGGGCCTGCAGATACGCAGTATTTT.

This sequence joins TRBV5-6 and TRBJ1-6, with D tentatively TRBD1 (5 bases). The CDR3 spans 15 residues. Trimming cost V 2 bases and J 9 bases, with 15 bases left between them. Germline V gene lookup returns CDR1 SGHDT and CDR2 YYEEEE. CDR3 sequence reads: CASSFVGAVSSPLHF. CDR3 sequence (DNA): TGTGCCAGCAGCTTTGTTGGGGCGGTCAGTTCACCCCTCCACTTT. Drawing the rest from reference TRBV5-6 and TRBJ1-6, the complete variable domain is DAGVTQSPTHLIKTRGQQVTLRCSPKSGHDTVSWYQQALGQGPQFIFQYYEEEERQRGNFPDRFSGHQFPNYSSELNVNALLLGDSALYLCASSFVGAVSSPLHFGNGTRLTVT.